The rows below give T cell receptor beta chains drawn from one sample of a study of immune heterogeneity within non-small cell lung tumors. TCRdb called the multiplex PCR reads again in MiXCR, with one record for every CDR3 protein. The sample consists of over 25,000 distinct CDR3 sequences, 28% of them appearing once. Sequenced input: lung tumor tissue. The receptors were gathered from a man aged 35 to 55 with non-small cell lung cancer. CDR3s include the opening cysteine and the closing phenylalanine or tryptophan. D genes are given only for firm matches. Clone size is shown for a subset of rows, as once, few, many or a class of expanded clone.

j_call v_call d_call clone_size cdr3_aa cdr3_nt
TRBJ1-2 TRBV12-3/TRBV12-4 NA many CASSSLKGYTF TGTGCCAGCAGCTCCTTAAAAGGCTACACCTTC
TRBJ1-3 TRBV10-3 NA NA CAISRTASGNTIYF TGTGCCATCAGCCGGACAGCCTCTGGAAACACCATATATTTT
TRBJ1-6 TRBV5-1 NA NA CASSPDGKGNSPLHF TGCGCCAGCAGCCCTGACGGAAAGGGAAATTCACCCCTCCACTTT
TRBJ2-7 TRBV4-1 NA many CASSQGTLGYEQYF TGCGCCAGCAGCCAAGGGACCCTAGGCTACGAGCAGTACTTC
TRBJ1-4 TRBV7-8 NA few CASSVDPRSEKLFF TGTGCCAGCAGCGTAGACCCGAGGAGTGAAAAACTGTTTTTT
TRBJ2-2 TRBV7-9 TRBD2 few CASSFLAGGNTGELFF TGTGCCAGCAGCTTCCTAGCGGGAGGTAACACCGGGGAGCTGTTTTTT
TRBJ2-1 TRBV2 TRBD2 many CASSRLAGRFEQFF TGTGCCAGCAGTAGACTAGCGGGAAGATTTGAGCAGTTCTTC
TRBJ1-5 TRBV19 NA NA CASSIWPLGGQPQHF TGTGCCAGTAGTATATGGCCTTTGGGGGGTCAGCCCCAGCATTTT
TRBJ2-7 TRBV11-1 NA NA CASSLASAGRYEQHF TGTGCCAGCAGCTTAGCATCGGCAGGGCGATACGAGCAGCACTTC
TRBJ1-6 TRBV12-3/TRBV12-4 NA many CASSPDSSYNSPLHF TGTGCCAGCAGTCCGGACAGCTCCTATAATTCACCCCTCCACTTT
TRBJ1-1 TRBV6-1 NA few CASSRGHENTEAFF TGTGCCAGCAGTCGGGGACACGAGAACACTGAAGCTTTCTTT
TRBJ1-2 TRBV11-2 TRBD1 many CASSISGTGIYGYTF TGTGCCAGCAGCATTTCCGGGACAGGGATATATGGCTACACCTTC
TRBJ1-1 TRBV18 NA NA CASSQVGTMNTEAFF TGTGCCAGCTCACAGGTTGGGACAATGAACACTGAAGCTTTCTTT
TRBJ2-7 TRBV20-1 TRBD1 many CSASEADRGFEQYF TGCAGTGCTAGCGAGGCTGACAGGGGTTTCGAGCAGTACTTC
TRBJ2-5 TRBV6-2/TRBV6-3 NA NA CASRTGETQYF TGTGCCAGCAGGACGGGGGAGACCCAGTACTTC
TRBJ1-3 TRBV7-2 NA few CASSLGSGNTIYF TGTGCCAGCAGCTTAGGGTCTGGAAACACCATATATTTT
TRBJ2-1 TRBV9 NA NA CASSEADEQFF TGTGCCAGCAGCGAAGCGGATGAGCAGTTCTTC
TRBJ2-1 TRBV2 TRBD2 few CASRPLAGGIYNEQFF TGTGCCAGCAGACCACTAGCGGGAGGGATCTACAATGAGCAGTTCTTC
TRBJ1-1 TRBV3-1 NA NA CASSPRGTLAEAFF TGTGCCAGCAGCCCCCGGGGGACACTAGCGGAAGCTTTCTTT
TRBJ2-1 TRBV5-1 NA NA CASSVQGWEYNEQFF TGCGCCAGCAGCGTGCAGGGATGGGAGTACAATGAGCAGTTCTTC
TRBJ2-2 TRBV24-1 TRBD1 medium-sized CATSDPQGARELFF TGTGCCACCAGTGATCCACAGGGGGCAAGGGAGCTGTTTTTT
TRBJ2-2 TRBV27 TRBD1 NA CASSPDREFAGELFF TGTGCCAGCAGCCCGGACAGGGAATTTGCCGGGGAGCTGTTTTTT
TRBJ2-1 TRBV14 TRBD2 many CASSQGGNSYNEQFF TGTGCCAGCAGCCAGGGAGGGAACTCCTACAATGAGCAGTTCTTC
TRBJ1-2 TRBV12-3/TRBV12-4 NA many CASSLGGARGYTF TGTGCCAGCAGTTTAGGGGGGGCGCGGGGCTACACCTTC
TRBJ2-3 TRBV20-1 NA few CSAGTDTQYF TGCAGTGCCGGGACGGATACGCAGTATTTT
TRBJ2-7 TRBV11-3 NA many CASSRRGSGAYEQYF TGTGCCAGCAGCCGGAGGGGCTCAGGAGCTTACGAGCAGTACTTC
TRBJ2-5 TRBV7-2 NA NA CASSLIAGVKTQYF TGTGCCAGCAGCTTAATAGCCGGAGTAAAGACCCAGTACTTC
TRBJ1-2 TRBV29-1 TRBD1 many CSVAYLPGQGGYGYTF TGCAGCGTTGCGTATCTACCGGGACAGGGGGGCTATGGCTACACCTTC
TRBJ2-5 TRBV5-1 NA NA CASSPGGGVETQYF TGCGCCAGCAGTCCTGGTGGGGGAGTAGAGACCCAGTACTTC
TRBJ2-3 TRBV7-3 NA few CASSLGVAKSTDTQYF TGTGCCAGCAGCTTGGGGGTCGCCAAGAGCACAGATACGCAGTATTTT
TRBJ2-7 TRBV11-3 NA NA CASSLRDGYYEQYF TGTGCCAGCAGCTTGAGGGACGGCTACTACGAGCAGTACTTC
TRBJ1-2 TRBV15 NA NA CATSRDRMPREGGYTF TGTGCCACCAGCAGAGATCGGATGCCGCGCGAGGGAGGCTACACCTTC
TRBJ2-5 TRBV24-1 TRBD2 few CATGSGTSGRWTETQYF TGTGCCACCGGGTCCGGGACTAGCGGGAGATGGACGGAGACCCAGTACTTC
TRBJ2-1 TRBV20-1 TRBD1 NA CSARGRDRVNEQFF TGCAGTGCTAGAGGCCGGGACAGGGTCAATGAGCAGTTCTTC
TRBJ1-3 TRBV12-3/TRBV12-4 NA medium-sized CASSSAGSGNTIYF TGTGCCAGCAGTTCTGCAGGCTCTGGAAACACCATATATTTT
TRBJ2-3 TRBV30 NA NA CACDRPTATDTQYF TGTGCCTGCGACCGTCCCACGGCCACAGATACGCAGTATTTT
TRBJ2-1 TRBV6-1 TRBD2 many CASSPTRLAGLYNEQFF TGTGCCAGCAGTCCGACCAGACTAGCGGGCCTCTACAATGAGCAGTTCTTC
TRBJ2-7 TRBV6-1 NA many CASSPRGQGHYEQYF TGTGCCAGCAGTCCCCGGGGGCAGGGCCACTACGAGCAGTACTTC
TRBJ1-1 TRBV11-3 NA few CASSLGPGDLNTEAFF TGTGCCAGCAGCTTAGGCCCCGGGGACTTGAACACTGAAGCTTTCTTT
TRBJ2-1 TRBV7-3 NA few CASSLTFSYNEQFF TGTGCCAGCAGCTTAACGTTTAGCTACAATGAGCAGTTCTTC
TRBJ2-7 TRBV3-1 NA many CASSLSVYEQYF TGTGCCAGCAGCCTTAGTGTCTACGAGCAGTACTTC
TRBJ2-1 TRBV25-1 TRBD2 NA CASSIAGAHEQFF TGTGCCAGCAGCATAGCGGGAGCCCATGAGCAGTTCTTC
TRBJ2-6 TRBV3-1 TRBD2 NA CASSHVTSGRDGNVLTF TGTGCCAGCAGCCACGTGACTAGCGGGAGGGATGGCAACGTCCTGACTTTC